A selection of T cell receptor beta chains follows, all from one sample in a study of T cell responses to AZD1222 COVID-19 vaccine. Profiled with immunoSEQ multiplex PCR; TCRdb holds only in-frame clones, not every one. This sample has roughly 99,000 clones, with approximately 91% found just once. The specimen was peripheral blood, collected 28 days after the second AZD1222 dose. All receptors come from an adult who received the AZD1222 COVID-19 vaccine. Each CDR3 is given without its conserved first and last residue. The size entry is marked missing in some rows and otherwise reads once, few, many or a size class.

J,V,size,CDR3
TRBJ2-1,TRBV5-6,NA,ASSLRGGTEYNEQF
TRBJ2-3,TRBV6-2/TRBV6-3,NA,ASSWASGTDTQY
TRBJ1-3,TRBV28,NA,ASSLNRFQEGNTIY
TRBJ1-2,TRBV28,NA,ASTIGQEAYGYT
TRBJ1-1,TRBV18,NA,ASSVTDGWTEAF
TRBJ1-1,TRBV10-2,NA,ASNGQYEAF
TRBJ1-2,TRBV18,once,ASSPPSRPYGYT
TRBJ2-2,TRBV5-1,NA,ASSLRPGGDTGELF
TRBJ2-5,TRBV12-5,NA,ASGSGQGWQTQY
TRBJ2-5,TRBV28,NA,ASSPGQGVETQY
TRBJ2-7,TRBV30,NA,AWGPGGYEQY